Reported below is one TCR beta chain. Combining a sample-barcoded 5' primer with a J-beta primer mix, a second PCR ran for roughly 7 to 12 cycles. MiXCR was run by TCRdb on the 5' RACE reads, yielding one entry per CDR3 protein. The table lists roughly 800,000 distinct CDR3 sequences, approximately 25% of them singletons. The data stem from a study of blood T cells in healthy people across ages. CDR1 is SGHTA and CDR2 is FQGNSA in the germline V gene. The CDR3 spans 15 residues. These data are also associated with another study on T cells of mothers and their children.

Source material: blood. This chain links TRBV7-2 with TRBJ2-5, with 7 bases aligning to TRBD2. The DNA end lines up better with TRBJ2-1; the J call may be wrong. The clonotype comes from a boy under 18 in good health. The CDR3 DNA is TGTGCCAGCAGCCGGGCGGGGGAGAGTTACAATGAGCAGTTCTTC. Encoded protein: CASSRAGESYNEQFF.